The source of this TCR beta chain is a study of shared clonotypes between healthy human individuals. Trimming cost V 5 bases and J 8 bases, with 15 bases left between them. This CDR3 contains 13 residues. Looked up from germline, CDR1 is SGHTA and CDR2 is FQGTGA. Produced via immunoSEQ multiplex PCR; TCRdb's table is partial and in-frame only. The table shows about a million clones, with roughly 80% occurring only once. The TCR was taken from a man aged 18 to 35 in good health. Some clones in this sample may be carry-over from other donors' samples. The sequencing input was memory CD4+ T cells from PBMCs. Subset noted: CD45RA-negative fraction. The chain combines TRBV7-3 with TRBJ1-1; D gene unclear. The CDR3 DNA is TGTGCCAGCAGCCCGAACGCGGCAGGAGAAGCTTTCTTT. Translated: CASSPNAAGEAFF.